This T cell receptor beta chain was identified in a study of cytomegalovirus exposure and HLA in healthy donors. The germline gives CDR1 SQVTM, CDR2 ANQGSEA. The CDR3 loop spans 17 amino acids. Trimming left V 6 bases short and J 0 bases short, with 20 bases between. Using immunoSEQ multiplex PCR, the repertoire was profiled, and TCRdb retains in-frame clones only, with some absent. The sample includes 150,000 to 250,000 clones, 84% of them seen just once. Sequences were obtained from PBMCs. The rearrangement joins TRBV29-1 to TRBJ1-4; possibly TRBD1 for D (5 bases). The clonotype comes from a woman in her twenties or thirties in good health and CMV-seropositive. The CDR3 coding sequence is TGCAGCGTACGTCAGGGAAAAGGACCCCCAACTAATGAAAAACTGTTTTTT. Translating gives CSVRQGKGPPTNEKLFF. Full variable domain (outside the CDR3, taken from reference TRBV29-1 and TRBJ1-4): SAVISQKPSRDICQRGTSLTIQCQVDSQVTMMFWYRQQPGQSLTLIATANQGSEATYESGFVIDKFPISRPNLTFSTLTVSNMSPEDSSIYLCSVRQGKGPPTNEKLFFGSGTQLSVL.